Below, 2 T cell receptor beta chains from the same sample are listed, as sequenced in a study of T cells after yellow fever vaccination. From the 5' RACE reads, TCRdb called clonotypes with MiXCR, one entry per CDR3 protein. The top ten clones hold 2.2% of a sample with about 69,000 distinct CDR3 sequences, about 6% of them seen once. Specimen: CD4+ T cells sorted from PBMCs, collected less than 16 days after the first yellow fever vaccination. The source is a young man who received the YFV17D yellow fever vaccine.

In this sample, this clonotype turned up many times. The V gene is TRBV11-2, the J gene TRBJ2-5, with 15 positions matching TRBD2. V lost 6 bases, J lost 7 bases, and 15 bases stayed unmatched. The CDR3 runs 18 residues. Germline V lookup: CDR1 SGHAT, CDR2 FQNNGV. The CDR3 nucleotides are TGTGCCAGCAGAATGGGGACTAGCGGGGGGCCCCTCCTCGGGACCCAGTACTTC. Translated, it gives CASRMGTSGGPLLGTQYF.

This clonotype showed up many times. V usage is TRBV6-4 and J usage is TRBJ2-1, with 8 bases identical to TRBD2. This CDR3 region has 15 residues. J lost 4 bases, V lost 2 bases, and 4 bases had no gene match. The germline CDR1 and CDR2 sequences are MRHNA and SNTAGT. DNA for the CDR3: TGTGCCAGCAGTGACCGGCGGGGGGCATACAATGAGCAGTTCTTC. It encodes CASSDRRGAYNEQFF.